These 27 T cell receptor beta chains were sequenced from one sample in a study of T cell changes during pregnancy in multiple sclerosis. Method: immunoSEQ multiplex PCR; TCRdb's copy keeps in-frame clones and lacks some. This sample carries around 92,000 clones, just under 95% of them seen once, and the ten largest clones take around 4%. The source was peripheral blood, collected in the first trimester of pregnancy. The receptors shown here come from a female donor with multiple sclerosis, enrolled in a pregnancy study.

This clone was counted only a few times. The chain couples TRBV2 to TRBJ1-2, with TRBD1 as a possible D gene (5 bases). The V gene's germline CDR1 is SNHLY and CDR2 FYNNEI. There are 13 residues in the CDR3. V lost 6 bases, J lost 8 bases, and 16 bases lay in between. The CDR3 region has the DNA TGTGCCAGCAGCATACAGGAATCGGAAGGCTACACCTTC. The encoded protein is CASSIQESEGYTF.

V gene TRBV4-1 combines with J gene TRBJ2-5, with TRBD1 matching 7 bases. Losses at the gene ends were 4 bases for V and 1 base for J; bases not matched to a gene: 6. Per germline, CDR1 MGHRA and CDR2 YSYEKL. The CDR3 loop spans 15 amino acids. The CDR3: CASSRQTGIQETQYF. CDR3 nucleotides: TGCGCCAGCAGCCGACAGACAGGGATCCAAGAGACCCAGTACTTC.

The chain joins TRBV6-5 to TRBJ2-5; no clear D. Germline values: CDR1 MNHEY, CDR2 SVGAGI. V was cut by 5 bases and J by 2 bases, with 9 bases left in between. This CDR3 is built from 13 residues. The DNA for the CDR3 is TGTGCCAGCAGTCCGGTACCACAAGAGACCCAGTACTTC. Protein product: CASSPVPQETQYF.

The rearrangement joins TRBV10-3 to TRBJ1-4; D ambiguous. Per germline, CDR1 ENHRY and CDR2 SYGVKD. Trimming took 3 bases from V and 8 from J, leaving 13 bases between them. CDR3 length: 14 residues. The DNA for the CDR3 is TGTGCCATCAGTGATGAGAGCGGAAAGGAAAAACTGTTTTTT. Translated: CAISDESGKEKLFF.

The chain employs TRBV6-6 and TRBJ2-1, with 10 bases matching TRBD1. CDR1 and CDR2 (germline): MNHNY, SVGAGI (reference sequence). V lost 5 bases, J lost 3 bases, and 4 bases stayed unmatched. This CDR3 comprises 15 residues. The CDR3 bases are TGTGCCAGCAGTCTCGGACAGGGGGGCTACAATGAGCAGTTCTTC. Translating gives CASSLGQGGYNEQFF.

The chain links TRBV19 to TRBJ1-4; 12 nucleotides agree with TRBD1. Germline loops: CDR1 LNHDA, CDR2 SQIVND (reference sequence). This CDR3 spans 15 amino acids. Trimming at V came to 3 bases and at J to 7 bases, leaving 3 bases not matched to a gene. The CDR3 sequence is CASSIGTGGPEKLFF. The CDR3 bases are TGTGCCAGTAGTATCGGGACAGGGGGCCCTGAAAAACTGTTTTTT. Supplemented by reference TRBV19 and TRBJ1-4, the full variable domain reads DGGITQSPKYLFRKEGQNVTLSCEQNLNHDAMYWYRQDPGQGLRLIYYSQIVNDFQKGDIAEGYSVSREKKESFPLTVTSAQKNPTAFYLCASSIGTGGPEKLFFGSGTQLSVL.

The J gene is TRBJ2-5, the V gene TRBV6-1; TRBD2 is a possible D gene (7 bases). The length of the CDR3 is 15 residues. Per the germline V gene, CDR1 is MNHNS and CDR2 is SASEGT. The V and J ends lost 7 bases and 4 bases respectively, with 19 bases between them. The DNA for the CDR3 is TGTGCCAGCACCTTTGGAGGGGGGGGACGAGAGACCCAGTACTTC. Translating gives CASTFGGGGRETQYF.

This clone was observed a few times. The CDR3 coding sequence is TGTGCCAGCAGCCAAGGAGGTGATAGCGGACCTAACACCGGGGAGCTGTTTTTT. Its translation: CASSQGGDSGPNTGELFF. The chain has TRBV4-2 and TRBJ2-2; weak D call: TRBD2 (6 bases). Germline lookup yields CDR1 LGHNA and CDR2 YNFKEQ. With 1 base removed from V and 2 bases from J, the gap between germline ends came to 17 bases. This CDR3 has 18 residues.

This chain joins TRBV25-1 and TRBJ2-3, with D unclear. Germline CDR1 is MGHDK and CDR2 is SYGVNS. V was trimmed by 0 bases and J by 0 bases, leaving 7 bases between them. The CDR3 loop spans 15 amino acids. The CDR3 sequence is CASSEYGGSTDTQYF. The CDR3 nucleotides are TGTGCCAGCAGTGAATACGGCGGAAGCACAGATACGCAGTATTTT.

This clone was found once. The gene calls are TRBV6-1 and TRBJ1-1, with a tentative D call TRBD1 (5 bases). Trimming took 7 bases from V and 6 from J, leaving 12 bases between them. CDR1 is MNHNS, CDR2 SASEGT, per germline. There are 12 residues in the CDR3. This CDR3 is CASNTGYAEAFF. For the CDR3, the DNA is TGTGCCAGCAATACAGGTTACGCTGAAGCTTTCTTT.

This clone has just one count. The rearrangement uses TRBV30 and TRBJ1-3; no clear D gene. Trimming stripped 8 bases from V and 0 bases from J, with 8 bases between. The CDR3 runs 12 residues. CDR1 is GTSNPN, CDR2 SVGIG, per germline (reference sequence). The CDR3 DNA reads TGTGCCGGTGGAGACTCTGGAAACACCATATATTTT. Encoded protein: CAGGDSGNTIYF.

The genes are TRBV11-2 and TRBJ2-7; 8 nucleotides match TRBD2. The ends lost 1 base at V and 1 base at J; junction bases unmatched: 3. From germline, CDR1 is SGHAT and CDR2 FQNNGV. This CDR3 has 15 amino acids. The CDR3 is CASSLGAGGSYEQYF. For the CDR3, the DNA is TGTGCCAGCAGCTTAGGCGCGGGGGGATCCTACGAGCAGTACTTC.

The chain employs TRBV5-1 and TRBJ2-3; the D is unclear. The V and J ends lost 0 bases and 5 bases respectively, with 13 bases between them. CDR1 is SGHRS and CDR2 is YFSETQ in the germline V gene. The CDR3 is 15 amino acids. This chain's CDR3 is CASSLDARKIDTQYF. As DNA, the CDR3 is TGCGCCAGCAGCTTGGATGCCAGAAAAATAGATACGCAGTATTTT.

The rearrangement joins TRBV19 to TRBJ2-7; 9 bases align to TRBD1. This CDR3 is 12 amino acids long. Germline V gene sequence: CDR1 LNHDA, CDR2 SQIVND (reference sequence). J lost 7 bases, V lost 10 bases, and 8 bases had no gene match. CDR3 bases: TGTGCCACTGACAGGGGGTTGGGAGAGCAGTACTTC. This sequence encodes CATDRGLGEQYF.

This rearrangement joins TRBV27 to TRBJ2-7, with 10 bases that match TRBD2. CDR1 MNHEY and CDR2 SMNVEV come from the germline V gene (reference sequence). This CDR3 has 15 amino acids. V shed 2 bases, J shed 3 bases, and the junction held 4 bases outside the gene matches. The CDR3 DNA reads TGTGCCAGCAGTTTAGAGGCTAGCGGGGGCTACGAGCAGTACTTC. This gives the protein CASSLEASGGYEQYF.

This clone was recorded a few times. The chain uses TRBV2 and TRBJ2-7; perhaps TRBD1 as D (5 bases). The CDR3 has 10 residues. The germline V gene has CDR1 SNHLY and CDR2 FYNNEI. V lost 3 bases and J lost 12, with 9 bases in between. CDR3 protein: CASSETVRYF. In DNA form, the CDR3 reads TGTGCCAGCAGTGAGACAGTACGGTACTTC.

A few counts support this clone. The chain uses TRBV10-3 and TRBJ1-6; 9 bases align to TRBD1. Trimming removed 6 bases from V and 7 bases from J; junction bases left unmatched: 7. CDR3 length: 15 amino acids. Germline loops: CDR1 ENHRY, CDR2 SYGVKD. The CDR3 nucleotides are TGTGCCATCAGCGGAGACAGGGGGAAGAATTCACCCCTCCACTTT. It specifies CAISGDRGKNSPLHF.

This clone was recorded only once. The chain links TRBV11-2 to TRBJ2-7; 10 nucleotides align to TRBD1. With V trimmed by 5 bases and J by 2 bases, 3 bases remained unmatched. Germline CDR1 is SGHAT and CDR2 is FQNNGV. The CDR3 totals 14 residues. CDR3 loop: CASSQGTGAYEQYF. In DNA form, the CDR3 reads TGTGCCAGCAGCCAGGGGACAGGGGCCTACGAGCAGTACTTC.

This chain joins TRBV9 and TRBJ1-1; possible D gene TRBD1, 5 bases. Trimming shortened V by 4 bases and J by 1 base, and 17 bases separated the two germline ends. CDR1 and CDR2 (germline): SGDLS, YYNGEE. The CDR3 has 16 residues. CDR3: CASSPRRGAANTEAFF. CDR3 DNA: TGTGCCAGCAGCCCCCGGAGGGGTGCGGCGAACACTGAAGCTTTCTTT.

The chain has TRBV2 and TRBJ1-1; possibly TRBD1 for D (5 bases). From germline, CDR1 is SNHLY and CDR2 FYNNEI. This CDR3 contains 13 residues. Trimming pared 6 bases from V and 5 bases from J, leaving 13 bases between. CDR3 bases: TGTGCCAGCAGCCCAGGGATAAATACTGAAGCTTTCTTT. Residues: CASSPGINTEAFF.

The CDR3 region is CASRTRGGYNEQFF. CDR3 nucleotides: TGTGCCAGCAGGACCCGGGGGGGATACAATGAGCAGTTCTTC. The rearrangement joins TRBV6-5 to TRBJ2-1; 8 bases are a match to TRBD2. CDR3 length: 14 amino acids. Germline lookup yields CDR1 MNHEY and CDR2 SVGAGI. The J segment lost 4 bases and the V segment lost 6 bases, leaving 5 bases of the junction unmatched.

V gene TRBV2 combines with J gene TRBJ2-5, with D maybe TRBD1 (6 bases). V lost 2 bases, J lost 4 bases, and 17 bases lay in between. The CDR3 extends over 16 amino acids. Germline-derived CDR1 and CDR2 are SNHLY and FYNNEI. The CDR3, as DNA: TGTGCCAGCAGTGAATCGGGCAACAGGGTCGGAGAGACCCAGTACTTC. Translation: CASSESGNRVGETQYF.

This chain connects TRBV18 to TRBJ2-3; 8 bases line up with TRBD2. Losses at the gene ends were 3 bases for V and 6 bases for J; bases not matched to a gene: 5. The CDR3 covers 14 residues. CDR1 KGHSH and CDR2 LQKENI come from the germline V gene. The DNA for the CDR3 is TGTGCCAGCTCACCTCTTTTAGCGGGGGATACGCAGTATTTT. Its protein is CASSPLLAGDTQYF.

The CDR3 loop reads CASVRDREKIGNGYTF. CDR3 bases: TGTGCCAGCGTGAGGGACAGGGAAAAAATTGGGAATGGCTACACCTTC. The chain is built from TRBV2 and TRBJ1-2; 9 bases match TRBD1. V shed 8 bases, J shed 6 bases, and the junction held 16 bases outside the gene matches. The length of the CDR3 is 16 residues. Per the germline V gene, CDR1 is SNHLY and CDR2 is FYNNEI.

The chain is built from TRBV5-1 and TRBJ2-2, with D perhaps TRBD2 (6 bases). The CDR3 contains 16 residues. Germline lookup yields CDR1 SGHRS and CDR2 YFSETQ. V dropped 3 bases and J dropped 1 base, with 13 bases sitting between them. CDR3 bases: TGCGCCAGCAGCTCCCTGGGTAGCGGGAACACCGGGGAGCTGTTTTTT. This encodes CASSSLGSGNTGELFF.

The chain recombines TRBV12-5 with TRBJ1-6; D ambiguous. The V gene lost 1 base and the J gene lost 3 bases, with 4 bases spanning the gap. This CDR3 has 14 amino acids. CDR1 and CDR2 from the germline V gene are LGHNT and FRNRAP. Here the CDR3 reads CASGLGHYNSPLHF. CDR3 in DNA: TGTGCTAGTGGTTTGGGACACTATAATTCACCCCTCCACTTT.

The chain employs TRBV6-1 and TRBJ2-3; D is undetermined. The CDR3 contains 14 residues. The germline V gene encodes CDR1 MNHNS and CDR2 SASEGT. V was cut by 3 bases and J by 2 bases, with 9 bases left in between. DNA of the CDR3: TGTGCCAGCAGTGATGGAGCGCACACAGATACGCAGTATTTT. Its protein is CASSDGAHTDTQYF.